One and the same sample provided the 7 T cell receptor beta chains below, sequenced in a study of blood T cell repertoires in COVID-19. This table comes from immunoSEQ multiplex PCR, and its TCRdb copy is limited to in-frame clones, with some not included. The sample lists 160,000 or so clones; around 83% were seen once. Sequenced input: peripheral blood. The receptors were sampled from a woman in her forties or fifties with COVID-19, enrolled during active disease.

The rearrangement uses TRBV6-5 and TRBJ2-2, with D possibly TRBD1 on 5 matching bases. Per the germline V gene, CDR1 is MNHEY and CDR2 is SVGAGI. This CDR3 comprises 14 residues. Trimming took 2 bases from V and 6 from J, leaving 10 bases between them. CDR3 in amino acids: CASSYKTAPGELFF. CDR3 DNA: TGTGCCAGCAGTTACAAGACAGCGCCCGGGGAGCTGTTTTTT.

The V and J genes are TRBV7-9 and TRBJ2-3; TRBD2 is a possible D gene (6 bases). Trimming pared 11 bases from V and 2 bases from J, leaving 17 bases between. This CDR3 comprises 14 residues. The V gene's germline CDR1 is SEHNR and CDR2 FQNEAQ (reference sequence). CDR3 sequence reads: CASAEGRDTDTQYF. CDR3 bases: TGTGCCTCAGCGGAGGGGCGGGACACAGATACGCAGTATTTT.

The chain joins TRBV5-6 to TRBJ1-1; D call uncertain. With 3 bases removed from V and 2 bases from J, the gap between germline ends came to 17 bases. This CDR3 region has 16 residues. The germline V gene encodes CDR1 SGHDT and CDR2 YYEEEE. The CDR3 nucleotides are TGTGCCAGCAGCTCAAAGGTGGGCTTTCTTAACACTGAAGCTTTCTTT. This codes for CASSSKVGFLNTEAFF.

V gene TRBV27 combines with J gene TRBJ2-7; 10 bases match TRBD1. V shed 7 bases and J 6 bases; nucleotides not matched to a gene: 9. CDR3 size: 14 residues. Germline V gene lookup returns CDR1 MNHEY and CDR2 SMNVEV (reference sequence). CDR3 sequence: CASMGTGALGEQYF. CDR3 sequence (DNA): TGTGCCAGCATGGGGACAGGGGCCCTCGGCGAGCAGTACTTC.

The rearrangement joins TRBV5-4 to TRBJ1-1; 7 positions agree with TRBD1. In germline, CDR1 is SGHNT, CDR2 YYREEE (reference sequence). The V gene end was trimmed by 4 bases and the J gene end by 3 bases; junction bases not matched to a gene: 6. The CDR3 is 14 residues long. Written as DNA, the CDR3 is TGTGCCAGCAGCCCCGGGACAGCACACACTGAAGCTTTCTTT. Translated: CASSPGTAHTEAFF.

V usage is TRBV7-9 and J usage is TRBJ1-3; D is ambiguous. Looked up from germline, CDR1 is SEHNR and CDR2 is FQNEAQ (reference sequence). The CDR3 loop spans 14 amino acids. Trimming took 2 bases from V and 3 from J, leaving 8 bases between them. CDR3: CASSLPGRGNTIYF. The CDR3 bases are TGTGCCAGCAGCTTACCAGGCCGTGGAAACACCATATATTTT.

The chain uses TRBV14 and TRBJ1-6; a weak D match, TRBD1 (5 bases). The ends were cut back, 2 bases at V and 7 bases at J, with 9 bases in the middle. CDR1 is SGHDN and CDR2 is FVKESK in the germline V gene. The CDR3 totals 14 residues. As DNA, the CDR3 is TGTGCCAGCAGCCAACGCCAGGGAAATTCACCCCTCCACTTT. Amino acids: CASSQRQGNSPLHF.